This T cell receptor beta chain was sequenced in a study of blood T cell repertoires in COVID-19. For the study at large: Samples taken during acute and convalescent COVID-19 were collected in the United States, Italy and Spain. PBMCs, B-cell-depleted T cells, or T cells provided the cDNA or gDNA that made up the material.

V dropped 3 bases and J dropped 1 base, with 11 bases sitting between them. CDR3 length equals 14 residues. Germline CDR1 is SGHDT and CDR2 is YYEEEE. In the original processing: Counts of nucleated cells, estimated from reference gene primer amplification, were obtained. Data came from immunoSEQ multiplex PCR; TCRdb stores just in-frame clones and leaves some out. The V and J calls and the clone size are those of that table, but D and trimming were determined from the DNA. Seen here are around 200,000 clones, about 90% observed once, and the top ten hold 1.5% to 2%. Material for sequencing was peripheral blood. V is TRBV5-6 and J is TRBJ2-7; no firm D call. The receptor comes from a man younger than 35 with active or convalescent COVID-19. CDR3 amino acids: CASSSGPVSYEQYF. The CDR3 nucleotides read TGTGCCAGCAGCTCGGGTCCGGTGTCCTACGAGCAGTACTTC. Full variable domain (rest looked up from reference TRBV5-6 and TRBJ2-7): DAGVTQSPTHLIKTRGQQVTLRCSPKSGHDTVSWYQQALGQGPQFIFQYYEEEERQRGNFPDRFSGHQFPNYSSELNVNALLLGDSALYLCASSSGPVSYEQYFGPGTRLTVT.